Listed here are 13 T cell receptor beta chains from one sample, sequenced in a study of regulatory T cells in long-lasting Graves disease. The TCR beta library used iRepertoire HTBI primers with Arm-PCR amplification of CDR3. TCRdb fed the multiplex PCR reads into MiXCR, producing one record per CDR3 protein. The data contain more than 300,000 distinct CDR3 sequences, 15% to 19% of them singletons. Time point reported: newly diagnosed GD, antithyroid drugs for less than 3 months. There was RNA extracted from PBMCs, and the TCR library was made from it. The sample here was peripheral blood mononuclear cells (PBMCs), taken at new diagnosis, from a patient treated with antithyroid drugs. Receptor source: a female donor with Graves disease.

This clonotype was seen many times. For the CDR3, the DNA is TGTGCCAGCAGCCAACTAGCGACCGCTTTCGCGACCCAGTACTTC. Protein product: CASSQLATAFATQYF. The chain joins TRBV28 to TRBJ2-5, with 7 positions matching TRBD2. The CDR3 consists of 15 residues. The V gene's germline CDR1 is MDHEN and CDR2 SYDVKM. The V and J ends lost 6 bases and 7 bases, in that order; junction bases with no gene match: 14.

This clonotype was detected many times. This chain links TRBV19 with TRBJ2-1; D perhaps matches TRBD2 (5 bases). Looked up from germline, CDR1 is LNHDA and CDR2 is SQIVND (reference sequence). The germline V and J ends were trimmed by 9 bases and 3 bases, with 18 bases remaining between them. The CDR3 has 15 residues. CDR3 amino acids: CASKSGSGVYNEQFF. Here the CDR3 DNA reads TGTGCCAGCAAAAGTGGCAGCGGAGTCTACAATGAGCAGTTCTTC. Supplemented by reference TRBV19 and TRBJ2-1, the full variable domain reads DGGITQSPKYLFRKEGQNVTLSCEQNLNHDAMYWYRQDPGQGLRLIYYSQIVNDFQKGDIAEGYSVSREKKESFPLTVTSAQKNPTAFYLCASKSGSGVYNEQFFGPGTRLTVL.

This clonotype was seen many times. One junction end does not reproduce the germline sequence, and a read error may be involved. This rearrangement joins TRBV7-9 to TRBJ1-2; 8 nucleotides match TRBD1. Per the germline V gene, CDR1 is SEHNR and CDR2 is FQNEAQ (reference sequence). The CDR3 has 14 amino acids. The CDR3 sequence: CASSFSRDRRVSAF. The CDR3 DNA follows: TGTGCCAGCAGCTTCAGTAGGGACAGGAGAGTTTCTGCCTTC.

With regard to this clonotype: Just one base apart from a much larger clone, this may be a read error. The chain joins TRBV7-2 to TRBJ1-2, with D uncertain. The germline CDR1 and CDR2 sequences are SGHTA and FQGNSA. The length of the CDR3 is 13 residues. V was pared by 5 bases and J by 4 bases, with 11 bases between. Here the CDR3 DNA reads TGTGCCAGCAGCCCGATGGGGTTCTATGGCTACACCTTC. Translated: CASSPMGFYGYTF.

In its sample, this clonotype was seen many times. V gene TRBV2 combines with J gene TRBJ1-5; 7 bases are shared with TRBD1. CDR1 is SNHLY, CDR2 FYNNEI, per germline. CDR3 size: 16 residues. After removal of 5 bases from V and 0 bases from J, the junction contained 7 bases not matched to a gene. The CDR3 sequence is CASSRTGRDSNQPQHF. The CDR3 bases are TGTGCCAGCAGTCGGACAGGAAGGGATAGCAATCAGCCCCAGCATTTT.

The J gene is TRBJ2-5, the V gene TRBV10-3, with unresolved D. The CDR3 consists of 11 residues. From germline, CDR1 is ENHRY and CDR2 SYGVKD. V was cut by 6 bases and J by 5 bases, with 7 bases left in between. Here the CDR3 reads CAIRISETQYF. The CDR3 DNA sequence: TGTGCCATCAGGATATCCGAGACCCAGTACTTC.

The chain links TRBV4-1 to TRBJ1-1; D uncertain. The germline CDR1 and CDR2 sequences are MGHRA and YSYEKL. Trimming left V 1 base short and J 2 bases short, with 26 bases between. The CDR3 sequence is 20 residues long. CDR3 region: CASSQALRIFTGALNTEAFF. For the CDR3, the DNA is TGCGCCAGCAGCCAAGCTCTAAGAATTTTCACGGGCGCACTTAACACTGAAGCTTTCTTT.

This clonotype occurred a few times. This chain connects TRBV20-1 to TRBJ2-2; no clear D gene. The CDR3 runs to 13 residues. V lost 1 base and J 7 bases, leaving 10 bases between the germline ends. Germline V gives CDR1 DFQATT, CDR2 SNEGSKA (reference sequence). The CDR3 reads CSARGFSVGELFF. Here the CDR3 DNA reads TGCAGTGCTAGAGGGTTCTCGGTCGGGGAGCTGTTTTTT.

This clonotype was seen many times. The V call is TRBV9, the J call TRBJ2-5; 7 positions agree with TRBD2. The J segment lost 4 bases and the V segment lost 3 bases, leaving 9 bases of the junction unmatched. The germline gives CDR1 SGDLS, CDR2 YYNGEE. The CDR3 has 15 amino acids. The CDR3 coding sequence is TGTGCCAGCAGCGCTTACGGGAGCGGGGTAGAGACCCAGTACTTC. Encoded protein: CASSAYGSGVETQYF.

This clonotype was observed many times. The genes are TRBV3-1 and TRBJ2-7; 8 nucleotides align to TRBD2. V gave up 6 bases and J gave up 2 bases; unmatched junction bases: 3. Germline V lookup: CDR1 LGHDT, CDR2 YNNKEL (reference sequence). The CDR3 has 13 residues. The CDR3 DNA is TGTGCCAGCAGTCGGGAGGGCCCCTACGAGCAGTACTTC. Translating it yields CASSREGPYEQYF.

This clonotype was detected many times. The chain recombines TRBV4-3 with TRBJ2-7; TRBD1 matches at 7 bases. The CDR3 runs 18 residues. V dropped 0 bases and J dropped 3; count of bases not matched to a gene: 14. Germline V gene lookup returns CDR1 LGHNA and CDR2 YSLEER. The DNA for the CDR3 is TGCGCCAGCAGCCAAGATCGGAGAGGGGGCGGGTTTGTCTACGAGCAGTACTTC. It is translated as CASSQDRRGGGFVYEQYF.

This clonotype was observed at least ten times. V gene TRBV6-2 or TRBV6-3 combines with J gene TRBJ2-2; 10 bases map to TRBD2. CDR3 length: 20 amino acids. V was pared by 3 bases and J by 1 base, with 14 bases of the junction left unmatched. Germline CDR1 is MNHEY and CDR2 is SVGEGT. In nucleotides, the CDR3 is TGTGCCAGCAGTTATCCGGATGGGCTAGCGGGAGTGGTGAACACCGGGGAGCTGTTTTTT. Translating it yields CASSYPDGLAGVVNTGELFF.

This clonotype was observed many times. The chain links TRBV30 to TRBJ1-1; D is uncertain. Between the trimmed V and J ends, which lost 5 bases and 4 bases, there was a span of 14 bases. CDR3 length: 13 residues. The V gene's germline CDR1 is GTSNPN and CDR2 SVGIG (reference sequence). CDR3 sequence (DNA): TGTGCCTGGGCCTGGGGTGACGGCACTGAAGCTTTCTTT. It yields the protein CAWAWGDGTEAFF.